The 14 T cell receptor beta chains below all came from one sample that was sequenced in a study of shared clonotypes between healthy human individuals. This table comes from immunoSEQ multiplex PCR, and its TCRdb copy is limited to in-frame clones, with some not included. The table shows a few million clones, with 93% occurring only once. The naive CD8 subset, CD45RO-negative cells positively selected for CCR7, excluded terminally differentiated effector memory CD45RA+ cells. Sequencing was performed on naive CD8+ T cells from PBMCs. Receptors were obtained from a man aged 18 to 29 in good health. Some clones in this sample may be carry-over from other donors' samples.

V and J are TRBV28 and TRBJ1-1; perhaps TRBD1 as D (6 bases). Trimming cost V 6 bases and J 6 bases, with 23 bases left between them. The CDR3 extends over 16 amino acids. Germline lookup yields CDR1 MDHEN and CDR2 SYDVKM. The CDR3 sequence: CASSPPGWGGASEAFF. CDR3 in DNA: TGTGCCAGCAGCCCCCCGGGTTGGGGGGGCGCATCTGAAGCTTTCTTT.

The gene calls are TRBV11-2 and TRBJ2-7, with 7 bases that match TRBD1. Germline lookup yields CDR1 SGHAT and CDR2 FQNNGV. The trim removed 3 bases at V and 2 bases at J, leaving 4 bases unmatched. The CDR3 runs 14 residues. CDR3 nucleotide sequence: TGTGCCAGCAGCTTCGACAGGGCGGCCTACGAGCAGTACTTC. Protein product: CASSFDRAAYEQYF. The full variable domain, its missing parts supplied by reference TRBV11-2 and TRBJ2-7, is EAGVAQSPRYKIIEKRQSVAFWCNPISGHATLYWYQQILGQGPKLLIQFQNNGVVDDSQLPKDRFSAERLKGVDSTLKIQPAKLEDSAVYLCASSFDRAAYEQYFGPGTRLTVT.

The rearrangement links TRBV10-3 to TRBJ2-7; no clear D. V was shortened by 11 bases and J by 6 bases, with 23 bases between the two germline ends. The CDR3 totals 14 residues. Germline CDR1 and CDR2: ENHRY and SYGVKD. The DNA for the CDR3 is TGTGCCCCCCGGGTGGACCAATCCCCTTTCGAGCAGTACTTC. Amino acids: CAPRVDQSPFEQYF.

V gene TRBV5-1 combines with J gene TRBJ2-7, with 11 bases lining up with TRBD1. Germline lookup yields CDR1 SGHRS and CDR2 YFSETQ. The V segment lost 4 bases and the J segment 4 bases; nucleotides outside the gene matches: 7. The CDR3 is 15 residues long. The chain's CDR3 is CASSATGDRGYEQYF. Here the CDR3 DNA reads TGCGCCAGCAGCGCGACTGGGGACAGGGGGTACGAGCAGTACTTC.

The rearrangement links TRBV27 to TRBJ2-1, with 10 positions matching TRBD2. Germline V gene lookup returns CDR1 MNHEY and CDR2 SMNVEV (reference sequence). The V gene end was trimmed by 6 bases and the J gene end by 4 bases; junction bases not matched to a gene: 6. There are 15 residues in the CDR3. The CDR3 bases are TGTGCCAGCAGAGCCGGGACTAGCGCATACAATGAGCAGTTCTTC. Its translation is CASRAGTSAYNEQFF.

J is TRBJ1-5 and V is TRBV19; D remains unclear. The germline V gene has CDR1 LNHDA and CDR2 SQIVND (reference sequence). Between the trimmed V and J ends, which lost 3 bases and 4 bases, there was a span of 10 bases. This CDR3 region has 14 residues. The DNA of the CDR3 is TGTGCCAGTAGTATGTACGGGGAGAATCAGCCCCAGCATTTT. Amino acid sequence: CASSMYGENQPQHF. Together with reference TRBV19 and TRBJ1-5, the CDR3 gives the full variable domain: DGGITQSPKYLFRKEGQNVTLSCEQNLNHDAMYWYRQDPGQGLRLIYYSQIVNDFQKGDIAEGYSVSREKKESFPLTVTSAQKNPTAFYLCASSMYGENQPQHFGDGTRLSIL.

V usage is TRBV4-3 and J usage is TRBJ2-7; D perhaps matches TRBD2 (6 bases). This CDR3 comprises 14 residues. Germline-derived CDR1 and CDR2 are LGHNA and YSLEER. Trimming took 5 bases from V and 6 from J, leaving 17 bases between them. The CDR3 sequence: CASSGGTVGVEQYF. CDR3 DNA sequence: TGCGCCAGCAGCGGCGGGACGGTGGGGGTCGAGCAGTACTTC.

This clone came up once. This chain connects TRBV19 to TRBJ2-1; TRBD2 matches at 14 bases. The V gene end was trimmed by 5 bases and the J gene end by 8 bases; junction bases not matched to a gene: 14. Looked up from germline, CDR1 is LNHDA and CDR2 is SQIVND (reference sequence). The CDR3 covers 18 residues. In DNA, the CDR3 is TGTGCCAGTAGTTCTTACCCTGCCGGGACTAGCGGGAGCTATGAGCAGTTCTTC. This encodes CASSSYPAGTSGSYEQFF.

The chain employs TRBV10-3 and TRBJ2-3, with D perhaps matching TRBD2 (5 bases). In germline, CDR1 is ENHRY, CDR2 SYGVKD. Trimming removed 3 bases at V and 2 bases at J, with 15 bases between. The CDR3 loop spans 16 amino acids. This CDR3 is CAISDNVDLPTDTQYF. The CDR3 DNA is TGTGCCATCAGTGATAATGTGGACTTACCCACAGATACGCAGTATTTT.

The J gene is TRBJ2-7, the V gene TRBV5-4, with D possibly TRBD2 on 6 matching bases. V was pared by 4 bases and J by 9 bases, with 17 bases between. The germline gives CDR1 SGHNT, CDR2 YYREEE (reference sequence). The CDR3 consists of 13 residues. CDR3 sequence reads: CASSLGAFGGQYF. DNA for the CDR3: TGTGCCAGCAGCCTCGGGGCTTTCGGGGGGCAGTACTTC.

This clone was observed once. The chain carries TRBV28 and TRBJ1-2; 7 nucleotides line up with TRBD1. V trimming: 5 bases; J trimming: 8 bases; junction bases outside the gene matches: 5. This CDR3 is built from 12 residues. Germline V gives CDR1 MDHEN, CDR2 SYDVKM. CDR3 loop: CASSPWDRGYTF. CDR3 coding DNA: TGTGCCAGCAGTCCCTGGGACAGAGGCTACACCTTC.

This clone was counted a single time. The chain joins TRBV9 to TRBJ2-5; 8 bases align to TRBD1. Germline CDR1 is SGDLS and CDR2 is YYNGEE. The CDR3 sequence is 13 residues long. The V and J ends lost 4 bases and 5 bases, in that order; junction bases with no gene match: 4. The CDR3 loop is CASSPRGPETQYF. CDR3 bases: TGTGCCAGCAGCCCCAGGGGGCCGGAGACCCAGTACTTC.

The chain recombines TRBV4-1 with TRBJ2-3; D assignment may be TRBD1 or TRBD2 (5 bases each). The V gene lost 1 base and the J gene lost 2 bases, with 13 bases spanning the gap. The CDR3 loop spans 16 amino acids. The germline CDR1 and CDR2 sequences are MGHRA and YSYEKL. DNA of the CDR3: TGCGCCAGCAGCCAAGGGGTGGGGGAGCTCACAGATACGCAGTATTTT. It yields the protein CASSQGVGELTDTQYF.

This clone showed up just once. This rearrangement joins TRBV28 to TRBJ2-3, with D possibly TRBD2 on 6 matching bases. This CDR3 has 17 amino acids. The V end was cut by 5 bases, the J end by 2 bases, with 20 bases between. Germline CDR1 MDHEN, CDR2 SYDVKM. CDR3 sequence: CASSLRRGSGLTDTQYF. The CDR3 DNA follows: TGTGCCAGCAGTCTGAGGCGCGGTAGCGGCCTCACAGATACGCAGTATTTT.